Each of the 24 T cell receptor beta chains below was sequenced from the same sample in a study of technical replicates of blood from a handful of donors. Assay: immunoSEQ multiplex PCR; the TCRdb copy retains only in-frame clones and omits some. The sample lists approximately 77,000 clones; approximately 94% were seen once. Material for sequencing was T cells isolated from PBMCs. These receptors were collected from a human donor in good health.

The CDR3: CASKLGTLNTGELFF. The CDR3 bases are TGTGCCAGCAAACTCGGGACTCTGAACACCGGGGAGCTGTTTTTT. J is TRBJ2-2 and V is TRBV6-1, with a weak D call TRBD2 (6 bases). V dropped 7 bases and J dropped 1 base, with 13 bases sitting between them. CDR3 length: 15 residues. Germline V gene data show CDR1 as MNHNS and CDR2 as SASEGT.

The rearrangement links TRBV11-2 to TRBJ2-1, with 10 bases identical to TRBD2. CDR3 length equals 15 residues. The junction had 15 bases not matched to a gene; V was cut back by 4 bases and J by 15 bases. The germline gives CDR1 SGHAT, CDR2 FQNNGV. Written as DNA, the CDR3 is TGTGCCAGCAGCTCCCCTGGGAGCGGGAGGGCCTTTTCGTTCTTC. It encodes CASSSPGSGRAFSFF. The variable domain in full, completed from reference TRBV11-2 and TRBJ2-1, reads EAGVAQSPRYKIIEKRQSVAFWCNPISGHATLYWYQQILGQGPKLLIQFQNNGVVDDSQLPKDRFSAERLKGVDSTLKIQPAKLEDSAVYLCASSSPGSGRAFSFFGPGTRLTVL.

CDR3 sequence reads: CASTPITDTQYF. CDR3 DNA sequence: TGTGCCAGCACCCCAATCACAGATACGCAGTATTTT. The chain has TRBV9 and TRBJ2-3; D remains ambiguous. Trimming removed 6 bases at V and 2 bases at J, with 7 bases between. Germline CDR1 is SGDLS and CDR2 is YYNGEE. This CDR3 has 12 residues.

The chain has TRBV7-2 and TRBJ2-7, with 7 bases aligning to TRBD1. The germline V gene has CDR1 SGHTA and CDR2 FQGNSA. The V segment lost 1 base and the J segment 4 bases; nucleotides outside the gene matches: 7. The CDR3 loop spans 15 amino acids. The DNA of the CDR3 is TGTGCCAGCAGCTTAGAGGTAGGGGGCGCTTACGAGCAGTACTTC. Translated: CASSLEVGGAYEQYF. The full variable domain, completed using reference TRBV7-2 and TRBJ2-7, is GAGVSQSPSNKVTEKGKDVELRCDPISGHTALYWYRQSLGQGLEFLIYFQGNSAPDKSGLPSDRFSAERTGGSVSTLTIQRTQQEDSAVYLCASSLEVGGAYEQYFGPGTRLTVT.

J is TRBJ2-3 and V is TRBV25-1; 12 bases line up with TRBD2. In germline, CDR1 is MGHDK, CDR2 SYGVNS. The CDR3 spans 14 residues. With V trimmed by 8 bases and J by 5 bases, 5 bases remained unmatched. CDR3 in amino acids: CASSTSGRLDTQYF. The CDR3 region has the DNA TGTGCCAGCTCTACTAGCGGGAGGTTAGATACGCAGTATTTT.

CDR3 in DNA: TGTGCCACCAGCAGAGGGCTAGCGGGAGGTGAGCAGTTCTTC. It yields the protein CATSRGLAGGEQFF. The rearrangement joins TRBV15 to TRBJ2-1; 11 positions match TRBD2. Trimming cost V 1 base and J 9 bases; bases outside gene matches: 2. The length of the CDR3 is 14 residues. Germline V lookup: CDR1 LNHNV, CDR2 YYDKDF (reference sequence).

The chain recombines TRBV7-9 with TRBJ2-7; D is uncertain. CDR1 is SEHNR, CDR2 FQNEAQ, per germline (reference sequence). The CDR3 covers 12 residues. The V end was cut by 3 bases, the J end by 2 bases, with 5 bases between. In DNA, the CDR3 is TGTGCCAGCAGCTTTTCTACCTACGAGCAGTACTTC. Translation: CASSFSTYEQYF.

In this sample, this clone turned up once. V and J are TRBV5-1 and TRBJ2-1; a weak D match, TRBD2 (6 bases). Between the trimmed V and J ends, which lost 3 bases and 0 bases, there was a span of 13 bases. The CDR3 has 16 amino acids. Germline CDR1 SGHRS, CDR2 YFSETQ. The CDR3 reads CASSSGTSSSYNEQFF. CDR3 sequence (DNA): TGCGCCAGCAGCTCCGGGACTTCCAGCTCCTACAATGAGCAGTTCTTC. Combining the CDR3 with reference TRBV5-1 and TRBJ2-1 gives the whole variable domain KAGVTQTPRYLIKTRGQQVTLSCSPISGHRSVSWYQQTPGQGLQFLFEYFSETQRNKGNFPGRFSGRQFSNSRSEMNVSTLELGDSALYLCASSSGTSSSYNEQFFGPGTRLTVL.

The V and J genes are TRBV7-8 and TRBJ2-3; the D is unclear. Germline V gene sequence: CDR1 SGHVS, CDR2 FQNEAQ. This CDR3 region has 15 residues. Trimming removed 2 bases at V and 3 bases at J, with 12 bases between. The CDR3 bases are TGTGCCAGCAGCTTATTCCCTTCTAGGACAGATACGCAGTATTTT. Its protein is CASSLFPSRTDTQYF.

This clone has a single count. CDR3 loop: CASNPTVYYGYTF. The CDR3 DNA reads TGTGCCAGCAATCCGACAGTATACTATGGCTACACCTTC. V gene TRBV28 combines with J gene TRBJ1-2; tentatively, D is TRBD1 (5 bases). Germline V CDR1 and CDR2: MDHEN, SYDVKM. Trimming stripped 7 bases from V and 3 bases from J, with 12 bases between. The CDR3 length is 13 residues.

J is TRBJ1-1 and V is TRBV7-9, with D possibly being TRBD1 (5 bases). The CDR3 loop spans 13 amino acids. The V gene lost 7 bases and the J gene lost 6 bases, with 15 bases spanning the gap. Per germline, CDR1 SEHNR and CDR2 FQNEAQ (reference sequence). The CDR3 region is CASKETGRPEAFF. In DNA, the CDR3 is TGTGCCAGCAAAGAAACAGGTCGCCCTGAAGCTTTCTTT.

This clone was picked up one time. V and J are TRBV7-2 and TRBJ2-1, with D unresolved. Trimming removed 1 base from V and 2 bases from J, with 9 bases in between. This CDR3 region has 15 residues. CDR1 is SGHTA, CDR2 FQGNSA, per germline. The CDR3 sequence: CASSLGANPYNEQFF. In DNA form, the CDR3 reads TGTGCCAGCAGCTTAGGGGCTAACCCCTACAATGAGCAGTTCTTC.

This chain joins TRBV28 and TRBJ2-7; possibly TRBD1 for D (6 bases). Germline V gene sequence: CDR1 MDHEN, CDR2 SYDVKM. Trimming removed 3 bases from V and 3 bases from J, with 9 bases in between. This CDR3 is 13 amino acids long. CDR3 loop: CASSFGQRYEQYF. CDR3 coding DNA: TGTGCCAGCAGTTTCGGACAGCGCTACGAGCAGTACTTC. The full variable domain, rest sourced from reference TRBV28 and TRBJ2-7, is DVKVTQSSRYLVKRTGEKVFLECVQDMDHENMFWYRQDPGLGLRLIYFSYDVKMKEKGDIPEGYSVSREKKERFSLILESASTNQTSMYLCASSFGQRYEQYFGPGTRLTVT.

The chain combines TRBV6-5 with TRBJ2-3; tentative D call: TRBD1 (5 bases). Germline V lookup: CDR1 MNHEY, CDR2 SVGAGI. Trimming shortened V by 5 bases and J by 4 bases, and 16 bases separated the two germline ends. This CDR3 region has 15 residues. Written as DNA, the CDR3 is TGTGCCAGCAGTATACAGGTGGGCGTTGCAGATACGCAGTATTTT. Protein sequence: CASSIQVGVADTQYF.

V and J are TRBV10-3 and TRBJ2-1, with 8 bases aligning to TRBD2. J was trimmed by 1 base and V by 2 bases; bases with no gene match: 4. CDR1 ENHRY and CDR2 SYGVKD come from the germline V gene. CDR3 length: 16 amino acids. CDR3 DNA: TGTGCCATCAGTGAGCGGGAGGGCCCGTCCTACAATGAGCAGTTCTTC. Amino acid sequence: CAISEREGPSYNEQFF.

The rearrangement links TRBV7-9 to TRBJ1-2; 10 bases line up with TRBD1. The CDR3 spans 13 residues. Trimming took 6 bases from V and 3 from J; bases not matched to a gene: 1. Germline CDR1 is SEHNR and CDR2 is FQNEAQ (reference sequence). CDR3 DNA sequence: TGTGCCAGCAGGGGGACAGGGGACTATGGCTACACCTTC. Translated: CASRGTGDYGYTF.

The chain combines TRBV4-3 with TRBJ2-7; the D is unclear. Germline V gene data show CDR1 as LGHNA and CDR2 as YSLEER. V was shortened by 4 bases and J by 3 bases, with 13 bases between the two germline ends. This CDR3 contains 14 residues. The CDR3 protein is CASSPARGIYEQYF. CDR3 bases: TGCGCCAGCAGCCCCGCCCGAGGAATCTACGAGCAGTACTTC.

The rearrangement joins TRBV28 to TRBJ1-2, with TRBD1 matching over 8 bases. The CDR3 spans 14 residues. In germline, CDR1 is MDHEN, CDR2 SYDVKM. The trim removed 8 bases at V and 8 bases at J, leaving 13 bases unmatched. CDR3 DNA sequence: TGTGCCAGCCGACATCCAGGGGGCGTTATAGGCTACACCTTC. Its translation: CASRHPGGVIGYTF.

The chain recombines TRBV18 with TRBJ2-7; the D gene is possibly TRBD1 (6 bases). With 4 bases removed from V and 1 base from J, the gap between germline ends came to 17 bases. Germline V CDR1 and CDR2: KGHSH, LQKENI. The CDR3 sequence is 16 residues long. The CDR3 reads CASSLRQVLESYEQYF. The CDR3 DNA follows: TGTGCCAGCTCACTAAGACAGGTCCTGGAATCCTACGAGCAGTACTTC.

V and J are TRBV28 and TRBJ2-7; TRBD1 matches at 10 bases. J was trimmed by 5 bases and V by 2 bases; bases with no gene match: 9. The CDR3 length is 16 residues. The V gene's germline CDR1 is MDHEN and CDR2 SYDVKM. The CDR3 sequence is CASSLLTGTGAHEQYF. The CDR3 DNA sequence: TGTGCCAGCAGTTTACTAACCGGGACAGGGGCCCACGAGCAGTACTTC.

J is TRBJ1-5 and V is TRBV6-1, with D perhaps matching TRBD1 (6 bases). CDR3 size: 15 residues. Germline-derived CDR1 and CDR2 are MNHNS and SASEGT. V was trimmed by 1 base and J by 5 bases, leaving 12 bases between them. The CDR3 region has the DNA TGTGCCAGCAGTGAAGGACAGGTATCATATCAGCCCCAGCATTTT. This gives the protein CASSEGQVSYQPQHF.

The rearrangement uses TRBV2 and TRBJ1-2, with 7 positions matching TRBD1. The junction had 7 bases not matched to a gene; V was cut back by 6 bases and J by 6 bases. In germline, CDR1 is SNHLY, CDR2 FYNNEI. The CDR3 is 13 residues long. CDR3: CASSLGTAHGYTF. The CDR3 DNA sequence: TGTGCCAGCAGCCTGGGGACAGCACATGGCTACACCTTC. Full variable domain (rest looked up from reference TRBV2 and TRBJ1-2): EPEVTQTPSHQVTQMGQEVILRCVPISNHLYFYWYRQILGQKVEFLVSFYNNEISEKSEIFDDQFSVERPDGSNFTLKIRSTKLEDSAMYFCASSLGTAHGYTFGSGTRLTVV.

This rearrangement joins TRBV2 to TRBJ1-1; 7 nucleotides agree with TRBD1. The germline gives CDR1 SNHLY, CDR2 FYNNEI. The CDR3 length is 14 residues. Trimming at V came to 9 bases and at J to 4 bases, leaving 11 bases not matched to a gene. The DNA for the CDR3 is TGTGCCAGGGCTAGACAGGGCATAGGCACTGAAGCTTTCTTT. Amino acids: CARARQGIGTEAFF.

V usage is TRBV7-9 and J usage is TRBJ2-2; D remains unclear. The CDR3 length is 13 residues. Trimming removed 5 bases at V and 4 bases at J, with 8 bases between. Germline CDR1 SEHNR, CDR2 FQNEAQ (reference sequence). The CDR3 is CASSTQVTGELFF. For the CDR3, the DNA is TGTGCCAGCAGCACCCAGGTCACCGGGGAGCTGTTTTTT. Drawing the rest from reference TRBV7-9 and TRBJ2-2, the complete variable domain is DTGVSQNPRHKITKRGQNVTFRCDPISEHNRLYWYRQTLGQGPEFLTYFQNEAQLEKSRLLSDRFSAERPKGSFSTLEIQRTEQGDSAMYLCASSTQVTGELFFGEGSRLTVL.